This is a list of T cell receptor beta chains from one sample in a study of blood T cell repertoires in COVID-19. Clones were read by immunoSEQ multiplex PCR, and TCRdb kept only the in-frame ones, dropping some. The table shows 250,000 to 350,000 clones, with approximately 90% occurring only once. Sequencing was done on a sample of PBMCs or T cells enriched from blood (not recorded which). Receptors originate from a young woman who had recovered from COVID-19. Both conserved end residues are part of each CDR3. The order of the fields is V gene, clone size, J gene, D gene, CDR3 DNA, CDR3 protein. A D gene is named only where the DNA matches it firmly. Only part of the rows carry a size: once, few, many, or a class if the clone is expanded.

v_call: TRBV28; clone_size: NA; j_call: TRBJ2-2; d_call: TRBD1; cdr3_nt: TGTGCCAGCAGCCAGCCACGACAGGGGGCGGGCGGGGAGCTGTTTTTT; cdr3_aa: CASSQPRQGAGGELFF
v_call: TRBV5-1; clone_size: NA; j_call: TRBJ1-6; d_call: NA; cdr3_nt: TGCGCCAGCAGCTGGACCGCGCGGGACGGCTTTTCACCCCTCCACTTT; cdr3_aa: CASSWTARDGFSPLHF
v_call: TRBV7-9; clone_size: NA; j_call: TRBJ1-2; d_call: NA; cdr3_nt: TGTGCCAGCAGCGCCTGGGAGTATGGCTACACCTTC; cdr3_aa: CASSAWEYGYTF
v_call: TRBV14; clone_size: NA; j_call: TRBJ2-3; d_call: NA; cdr3_nt: TGTGCCAGCAGCCAAGATCGCGTCGGGAGTGTCGCAGATACGCAGTATTTT; cdr3_aa: CASSQDRVGSVADTQYF
v_call: TRBV19; clone_size: NA; j_call: TRBJ1-6; d_call: NA; cdr3_nt: TGTGCCAGTAGGGCCCAGGGATATAATTCACCCCTCCACTTT; cdr3_aa: CASRAQGYNSPLHF
v_call: TRBV19; clone_size: NA; j_call: TRBJ2-7; d_call: NA; cdr3_nt: TGTGCCAGTAGTATGCGCCCTGGGAGGGGGAGCTCCTACGAGCAGTACTTC; cdr3_aa: CASSMRPGRGSSYEQYF
v_call: TRBV7-6; clone_size: NA; j_call: TRBJ1-1; d_call: TRBD1; cdr3_nt: TGTGCCAGCAGCCCCGGGACAGGGTGGACTGAAGCTTTCTTT; cdr3_aa: CASSPGTGWTEAFF
v_call: TRBV18; clone_size: NA; j_call: TRBJ1-1; d_call: TRBD1; cdr3_nt: TGTGCCAGCTCACCACCGGCGAGGGGGCCGGGGAACACTGAAGCTTTCTTT; cdr3_aa: CASSPPARGPGNTEAFF
v_call: TRBV4-3; clone_size: NA; j_call: TRBJ1-2; d_call: TRBD1; cdr3_nt: TGCGCCAGCAGCCAAGAGCTGGACAGGGGGCGTGTTCCCTATGGCTACACCTTC; cdr3_aa: CASSQELDRGRVPYGYTF
v_call: TRBV7-9; clone_size: NA; j_call: TRBJ1-5; d_call: TRBD1; cdr3_nt: TGTGCCAGCAGCAAAACAGGGGGCCATCAGCCCCAGCATTTT; cdr3_aa: CASSKTGGHQPQHF
v_call: TRBV28; clone_size: once; j_call: TRBJ2-7; d_call: TRBD1; cdr3_nt: TGTGCCAGCAGTTTCCGGGACAGAAGGAACGAGCAGTACTTC; cdr3_aa: CASSFRDRRNEQYF
v_call: TRBV28; clone_size: once; j_call: TRBJ2-7; d_call: TRBD1; cdr3_nt: TGTGCCAGCAGCCAAGGGTCTACAGGGGGATTTTACGAGCAGTACTTC; cdr3_aa: CASSQGSTGGFYEQYF
v_call: TRBV11-2; clone_size: once; j_call: TRBJ1-1; d_call: NA; cdr3_nt: TGTGCCAGCAGCTTAGGGCGGGGTACTGAAGCTTTCTTT; cdr3_aa: CASSLGRGTEAFF
v_call: TRBV7-8; clone_size: NA; j_call: TRBJ1-1; d_call: TRBD1; cdr3_nt: TGTGCCAGCAGCTCCACAGGGGCCACTGAAGCTTTCTTT; cdr3_aa: CASSSTGATEAFF
v_call: TRBV6-2/TRBV6-3; clone_size: NA; j_call: TRBJ1-2; d_call: NA; cdr3_nt: TGTGCCAGCAGTTACTCTCGCGTATCTGGCTACACCTTC; cdr3_aa: CASSYSRVSGYTF
v_call: TRBV4-3; clone_size: NA; j_call: TRBJ1-5; d_call: NA; cdr3_nt: TGCGCCAGCAGCCTCGGGGGGAAAGACCAGCCCCAGCATTTT; cdr3_aa: CASSLGGKDQPQHF
v_call: TRBV28; clone_size: NA; j_call: TRBJ2-1; d_call: NA; cdr3_nt: TGTGCCAGCAGTTTAGTAGCGGACTACAATGAGCAGTTCTTC; cdr3_aa: CASSLVADYNEQFF
v_call: TRBV28; clone_size: NA; j_call: TRBJ2-7; d_call: NA; cdr3_nt: TGTGCCAGCCGCGACCGGGGTCTCACCTACGAGCAGTACTTC; cdr3_aa: CASRDRGLTYEQYF
v_call: TRBV7-2; clone_size: NA; j_call: TRBJ2-5; d_call: NA; cdr3_nt: TGTGCCAGCACCCGCCCTCCGGTCCAGGCGTACCAAGAGACCCAGTACTTC; cdr3_aa: CASTRPPVQAYQETQYF
v_call: TRBV6-6; clone_size: NA; j_call: TRBJ1-2; d_call: NA; cdr3_nt: TGTGCCAGCAGTTACCGGGTGGGCTATGGCTACACCTTC; cdr3_aa: CASSYRVGYGYTF
v_call: TRBV5-1; clone_size: NA; j_call: TRBJ2-7; d_call: NA; cdr3_nt: TGCGCCAGCAGCTTGGAGGACAGTCCCTACGAGCAGTACTTC; cdr3_aa: CASSLEDSPYEQYF
v_call: TRBV2; clone_size: once; j_call: TRBJ1-2; d_call: TRBD1; cdr3_nt: TGTGCCAGCCCGACCGGGACAGGGAACTATGGCTACACCTTC; cdr3_aa: CASPTGTGNYGYTF
v_call: TRBV5-4; clone_size: NA; j_call: TRBJ1-6; d_call: TRBD1; cdr3_nt: TGTGCCAGCAGCCCCTTACAGGGGAATAATTCACCCCTCCACTTT; cdr3_aa: CASSPLQGNNSPLHF
v_call: TRBV7-9; clone_size: NA; j_call: TRBJ2-2; d_call: TRBD1; cdr3_nt: TGTGCCAGCAGCTCAAAGGCCGGGACAGCCGGGGAGCTGTTTTTT; cdr3_aa: CASSSKAGTAGELFF
v_call: TRBV7-7; clone_size: NA; j_call: TRBJ1-1; d_call: NA; cdr3_nt: TGTGCCAGCAGCCTAGGACAGAACACTGAAGCTTTCTTT; cdr3_aa: CASSLGQNTEAFF
v_call: TRBV4-2; clone_size: NA; j_call: TRBJ2-2; d_call: TRBD2; cdr3_nt: TGTGCCAGCAGCCAAGGTAGCGGGGGGGGCGCCGGGGAGCTGTTTTTT; cdr3_aa: CASSQGSGGGAGELFF
v_call: TRBV2; clone_size: NA; j_call: TRBJ1-1; d_call: NA; cdr3_nt: TGTGCCACTCTCCTAGACCGGGCTGAAGCTTTCTTT; cdr3_aa: CATLLDRAEAFF
v_call: TRBV5-1; clone_size: NA; j_call: TRBJ2-3; d_call: NA; cdr3_nt: TGCGCCAGCAGCTCGGGATCCACAGATACGCAGTATTTT; cdr3_aa: CASSSGSTDTQYF
v_call: TRBV12-3/TRBV12-4; clone_size: NA; j_call: TRBJ1-3; d_call: NA; cdr3_nt: TGTGCCAGCAGTTCAGGGCCTGGAAACACCATATATTTT; cdr3_aa: CASSSGPGNTIYF
v_call: TRBV4-3; clone_size: NA; j_call: TRBJ2-1; d_call: TRBD2; cdr3_nt: TGCGCCAGCAGCCAAGTTGCGGGAGATGGTGAGCAGTTCTTC; cdr3_aa: CASSQVAGDGEQFF
v_call: TRBV18; clone_size: few; j_call: TRBJ2-7; d_call: TRBD2; cdr3_nt: TGTGCCAGCTCACCTACTAGCGGGAGCTCCTACGAGCAGTACTTC; cdr3_aa: CASSPTSGSSYEQYF
v_call: TRBV28; clone_size: once; j_call: TRBJ1-1; d_call: TRBD1; cdr3_nt: TGTGCCAGCACCCTTCCGGGACAGGGATTGAACACTGAAGCTTTCTTT; cdr3_aa: CASTLPGQGLNTEAFF
v_call: TRBV18; clone_size: NA; j_call: TRBJ1-2; d_call: TRBD1; cdr3_nt: TGTGCCAGCTCACCACAGGGGGCCTACCTCTATGGCTACACCTTC; cdr3_aa: CASSPQGAYLYGYTF
v_call: TRBV20-1; clone_size: NA; j_call: TRBJ1-5; d_call: NA; cdr3_nt: TGCAGTGCTAGTCGGGGGGCCGGGAGCAATCAGCCCCAGCATTTT; cdr3_aa: CSASRGAGSNQPQHF
v_call: TRBV4-1; clone_size: NA; j_call: TRBJ1-4; d_call: NA; cdr3_nt: TGCGCCAGCAGCCACGGTCGAGCAACTAATGAAAAACTGTTTTTT; cdr3_aa: CASSHGRATNEKLFF
v_call: TRBV13; clone_size: NA; j_call: TRBJ1-3; d_call: TRBD1; cdr3_nt: TGTGCCAGCAGCGCCGGACAGGGACTTCTAGGGAACACCATATATTTT; cdr3_aa: CASSAGQGLLGNTIYF
v_call: TRBV20-1; clone_size: NA; j_call: TRBJ1-6; d_call: NA; cdr3_nt: TGCAGTGCTAGTAGAGCGAATAATTCACCCCTCCACTTT; cdr3_aa: CSASRANNSPLHF
v_call: TRBV9; clone_size: NA; j_call: TRBJ2-7; d_call: TRBD2; cdr3_nt: TGTGCCAGCAGCGTAGGGACTAGTATCCACGAGCAGTACTTC; cdr3_aa: CASSVGTSIHEQYF
v_call: TRBV2; clone_size: NA; j_call: TRBJ1-5; d_call: NA; cdr3_nt: TGTGCCAGCACCCAGGGGAATCAGCCCCAGCATTTT; cdr3_aa: CASTQGNQPQHF
v_call: TRBV10-3; clone_size: NA; j_call: TRBJ1-2; d_call: NA; cdr3_nt: TGTGCCATCAGTTGGCTTGAGGATGCCGCGGAGGGATACGGCTACACCTTC; cdr3_aa: CAISWLEDAAEGYGYTF
v_call: TRBV7-2; clone_size: NA; j_call: TRBJ2-2; d_call: TRBD2; cdr3_nt: TGTGCCAGCAGCTTTGGGGGGGCGAACACCGGGGAGCTGTTTTTT; cdr3_aa: CASSFGGANTGELFF
v_call: TRBV6-5; clone_size: few; j_call: TRBJ1-6; d_call: NA; cdr3_nt: TGTGCCAGCAGCCCGACAGGAAGAGATTCACCCCTCCACTTT; cdr3_aa: CASSPTGRDSPLHF
v_call: TRBV28; clone_size: NA; j_call: TRBJ2-7; d_call: TRBD1; cdr3_nt: TGTGCCAGCTGGGACAGGGTTGGCTACGAGCAGTACTTC; cdr3_aa: CASWDRVGYEQYF
v_call: TRBV24-1; clone_size: few; j_call: TRBJ1-1; d_call: NA; cdr3_nt: TGTGCCACCAGCGATACAAGGACTGGGAACACTGAAGCTTTCTTT; cdr3_aa: CATSDTRTGNTEAFF
v_call: TRBV30; clone_size: NA; j_call: TRBJ1-5; d_call: NA; cdr3_nt: TGTGCCTGGAGTGTATCCCGAGTTCAGCCCCAGCATTTT; cdr3_aa: CAWSVSRVQPQHF
v_call: TRBV7-9; clone_size: NA; j_call: TRBJ2-7; d_call: NA; cdr3_nt: TGTGCCAGCAGCCGAGACCCGGGACTCGAGCAGTACTTC; cdr3_aa: CASSRDPGLEQYF
v_call: TRBV7-8; clone_size: NA; j_call: TRBJ1-5; d_call: NA; cdr3_nt: TGTGCCAGCAGCTTCGGGAAGAGAAATCAGCCCCAGCATTTT; cdr3_aa: CASSFGKRNQPQHF
v_call: TRBV9; clone_size: once; j_call: TRBJ2-3; d_call: TRBD1; cdr3_nt: TGTGCCAGCAGCGTAGAAGGGACAGGGGGGACAGATACGCAGTATTTT; cdr3_aa: CASSVEGTGGTDTQYF
v_call: TRBV3-1/TRBV3-2; clone_size: once; j_call: TRBJ1-1; d_call: NA; cdr3_nt: TGTGCCAGCAGCCAAGATAGGAGGGAAGCTTTCTTT; cdr3_aa: CASSQDRREAFF